This T cell receptor (beta chain) was identified in a study of shared clonotypes between healthy human individuals. Naive CD8 cells lacked CD45RO and underwent positive selection for CCR7, leaving out terminally differentiated effector memory CD45RA+ cells. Data came from immunoSEQ multiplex PCR; TCRdb stores just in-frame clones and leaves some out. The sample lists under 1 million clones, 80% to 95% seen once, with about 25% in the top ten. The CDR3 length is 16 residues. Germline CDR1 and CDR2: SGHNT and YYREEE (reference sequence). The ends lost 3 bases at V and 1 base at J; junction bases unmatched: 2.

Input material: naive CD8+ T cells sorted from blood. The sequence was collected from a man in his thirties or forties in good health. This chain joins TRBV5-4 and TRBJ2-2, with 11 bases matching TRBD2. Here the CDR3 reads CASSWGLAENTGELFF. CDR3 bases: TGTGCCAGCAGCTGGGGACTAGCGGAGAACACCGGGGAGCTGTTTTTT. The whole variable domain, remainder taken from reference TRBV5-4 and TRBJ2-2, is ETGVTQSPTHLIKTRGQQVTLRCSSQSGHNTVSWYQQALGQGPQFIFQYYREEENGRGNFPPRFSGLQFPNYSSELNVNALELDDSALYLCASSWGLAENTGELFFGEGSRLTVL.